The next 21 T cell receptor beta chains were all read from a single sample in a study of T cells in Graves' hyperthyroidism and ophthalmopathy. Researchers took RNA transcripts and amplified the TCR beta CDR3 regions from them. When the TCR CDR3 underwent first-round RT-PCR, the HTBI primer set was used. TCRdb reprocessed the multiplex PCR reads via MiXCR and lists one record per CDR3 protein. Found here are roughly 420,000 distinct CDR3 sequences, roughly 14% of them singletons; the top ten hold around an eighth. Sequencing was carried out using blood. The receptors shown here come from a woman aged 18 to 35 with Graves' hyperthyroidism.

The chain joins TRBV7-8 to TRBJ2-2; D is perhaps TRBD1 (6 bases). V lost 2 bases and J lost 2, with 9 bases in between. The CDR3 is 15 amino acids. In germline, CDR1 is SGHVS, CDR2 FQNEAQ. For the CDR3, the DNA is TGTGCCAGCAGCTTACGGGACATAAACACCGGGGAGCTGTTTTTT. The encoded protein is CASSLRDINTGELFF.

This clonotype was recorded at least ten times. The chain employs TRBV28 and TRBJ2-7, with unresolved D. Germline loops: CDR1 MDHEN, CDR2 SYDVKM. The V gene lost 3 bases and the J gene lost 2 bases, with 5 bases spanning the gap. CDR3 length: 12 residues. CDR3 amino acids: CASSLLTYEQYF. The CDR3 DNA reads as TGTGCCAGCAGTTTGCTTACCTACGAGCAGTACTTC. The full variable domain, its missing parts supplied by reference TRBV28 and TRBJ2-7, is DVKVTQSSRYLVKRTGEKVFLECVQDMDHENMFWYRQDPGLGLRLIYFSYDVKMKEKGDIPEGYSVSREKKERFSLILESASTNQTSMYLCASSLLTYEQYFGPGTRLTVT.

The chain joins TRBV10-3 to TRBJ1-3; 7 bases align to TRBD1. The germline CDR1 and CDR2 sequences are ENHRY and SYGVKD. The length of the CDR3 is 15 residues. With 6 bases clipped from V and 2 bases from J, the junction kept 7 bases outside the gene matches. Here the CDR3 DNA reads TGTGCCATCAGGGAGACAGGGAAGACTGGAAACACCATATATTTT. It is translated as CAIRETGKTGNTIYF.

In this sample, this clonotype turned up many times. The V and J genes are TRBV7-2 and TRBJ1-3; no firm D call. CDR3 length equals 16 residues. Trimming left V 5 bases short and J 4 bases short, with 18 bases between. Per the germline V gene, CDR1 is SGHTA and CDR2 is FQGNSA. The CDR3 loop is CASSPREPLGGNTIYF. In nucleotides, the CDR3 is TGTGCCAGCAGCCCAAGAGAGCCGTTGGGGGGAAACACCATATATTTT.

This clonotype was recorded many times. The chain is built from TRBV6-1 and TRBJ2-1; D not resolved. This CDR3 comprises 13 residues. Trimming cost V 2 bases and J 7 bases, with 9 bases left between them. CDR1 and CDR2 (germline): MNHNS, SASEGT. For the CDR3, the DNA is TGTGCCAGCAGTGAATTCCTCTTTAATGAGCAGTTCTTC. Translation: CASSEFLFNEQFF.

This clonotype showed up many times. This rearrangement joins TRBV20-1 to TRBJ1-1; the match to TRBD1 covers 7 bases. Germline V gene data show CDR1 as DFQATT and CDR2 as SNEGSKA (reference sequence). The CDR3 has 14 residues. The trim removed 2 bases at V and 2 bases at J, leaving 5 bases unmatched. The CDR3 loop is CSARKQGRNTEAFF. CDR3 bases: TGCAGTGCTAGAAAACAGGGGAGAAACACTGAAGCTTTCTTT.

This clonotype was picked up many times. The chain links TRBV5-1 to TRBJ1-2, with TRBD1 identical over 8 bases. CDR1 SGHRS and CDR2 YFSETQ come from the germline V gene. Losses at the gene ends were 4 bases for V and 3 bases for J; bases not matched to a gene: 2. There are 13 residues in the CDR3. The CDR3 is CASSVDRDYGYTF. The CDR3 DNA reads TGCGCCAGCAGCGTGGACAGGGACTATGGCTACACCTTC.

This clonotype was observed a handful of times. CDR3 in DNA: TGTGCCAGCTCACCCCTGACGACAGAACCCTACGAGCAGTACTTC. This gives the protein CASSPLTTEPYEQYF. V and J are TRBV18 and TRBJ2-7; tentative D call: TRBD1 (5 bases). Trimming took off 3 bases at V and 2 bases at J, with 14 bases between the two ends. The germline CDR1 and CDR2 sequences are KGHSH and LQKENI. This CDR3 contains 15 residues.

The chain couples TRBV20-1 to TRBJ1-1; D gene unclear. Germline V lookup: CDR1 DFQATT, CDR2 SNEGSKA (reference sequence). V was trimmed by 2 bases and J by 0 bases, leaving 10 bases between them. The CDR3 is made up of 14 amino acids. The CDR3 loop is CSARRAVLNTEAFF. CDR3 DNA sequence: TGCAGTGCTAGACGGGCAGTGTTGAACACTGAAGCTTTCTTT.

This chain connects TRBV29-1 to TRBJ2-1; 10 bases match TRBD2. Germline CDR1 and CDR2: SQVTM and ANQGSEA. Losses at the gene ends were 4 bases for V and 10 bases for J; bases not matched to a gene: 13. The CDR3 runs to 15 residues. The CDR3 DNA is TGCAGCGTTGGAGGGTGGGGCCTAGCGGGAGAAGAGCAGTTCTTC. It translates to CSVGGWGLAGEEQFF.

This clonotype came up many times. V gene TRBV3-1 combines with J gene TRBJ1-5; D is ambiguous. V was trimmed by 2 bases and J by 3 bases, leaving 8 bases between them. The CDR3 is 14 residues long. Germline CDR1 is LGHDT and CDR2 is YNNKEL (reference sequence). The CDR3 coding sequence is TGTGCCAGCAGCCAATCTGGTTTCAATCAGCCCCAGCATTTT. Translated: CASSQSGFNQPQHF. Using reference TRBV3-1 and TRBJ1-5 for the parts outside the CDR3, the full variable domain is DTAVSQTPKYLVTQMGNDKSIKCEQNLGHDTMYWYKQDSKKFLKIMFSYNNKELIINETVPNRFSPKSPDKAHLNLHINSLELGDSAVYFCASSQSGFNQPQHFGDGTRLSIL.

This clonotype was detected only a few times. The J gene is TRBJ1-4, the V gene TRBV6-5; possible D gene TRBD1, 5 bases. V was clipped by 0 bases and J by 7 bases, with 9 bases between them. Germline lookup yields CDR1 MNHEY and CDR2 SVGAGI. CDR3 length equals 14 residues. CDR3 region: CASSYSGLSEKLFF. The DNA for the CDR3 is TGTGCCAGCAGTTACTCGGGACTGTCTGAAAAACTGTTTTTT.

This clonotype has at least ten counts. The J gene is TRBJ2-1, the V gene TRBV28; perhaps TRBD2 as D (6 bases). The length of the CDR3 is 13 residues. Germline V lookup: CDR1 MDHEN, CDR2 SYDVKM. The ends were cut back, 10 bases at V and 0 bases at J, with 10 bases in the middle. The CDR3 bases are TGTGCCACCATGCGGGGCTCCTACAATGAGCAGTTCTTC. Its translation is CATMRGSYNEQFF.

The genes are TRBV25-1 and TRBJ1-2, with D possibly being TRBD1 (5 bases). The CDR3 length is 13 residues. The V and J ends lost 5 bases and 6 bases respectively, with 13 bases between them. Germline CDR1 is MGHDK and CDR2 is SYGVNS. The CDR3 DNA is TGTGCCAGCAGTTTCAGCGAACAGGATGGCTACACCTTC. Amino acids: CASSFSEQDGYTF.

This clonotype has just a few counts. V and J are TRBV7-3 and TRBJ2-5; TRBD1 matches 10 bases. This CDR3 spans 14 amino acids. V lost 6 bases to trimming and J lost 7 bases; unmatched junction nucleotides: 8. Germline CDR1 is SGHTA and CDR2 is FQGTGA. CDR3 in DNA: TGTGCCAGCAGATCAGGGACAGGGGTAGGGACCCAGTACTTC. Its protein is CASRSGTGVGTQYF.

This clonotype showed up many times. This chain joins TRBV7-9 and TRBJ2-2, with D possibly TRBD2 on 5 matching bases. This CDR3 is 16 amino acids long. The V gene lost 4 bases and the J gene lost 1 base, with 13 bases spanning the gap. The germline gives CDR1 SEHNR, CDR2 FQNEAQ (reference sequence). In nucleotides, the CDR3 is TGTGCCAGCAGCTCTCGTGGACTCCGGAACACCGGGGAGCTGTTTTTT. Protein sequence: CASSSRGLRNTGELFF.

The chain carries TRBV28 and TRBJ2-7, with 11 bases matching TRBD1. This CDR3 has 16 amino acids. The V gene end was trimmed by 5 bases and the J gene end by 3 bases; junction bases not matched to a gene: 9. Germline values: CDR1 MDHEN, CDR2 SYDVKM. For the CDR3, the DNA is TGTGCCAGCAGTCCTCCCATGGGGACAGGGGGCTACGAGCAGTACTTC. Residues: CASSPPMGTGGYEQYF. Supplemented by reference TRBV28 and TRBJ2-7, the full variable domain reads DVKVTQSSRYLVKRTGEKVFLECVQDMDHENMFWYRQDPGLGLRLIYFSYDVKMKEKGDIPEGYSVSREKKERFSLILESASTNQTSMYLCASSPPMGTGGYEQYFGPGTRLTVT.

The table lists this clonotype with many counts. The chain carries TRBV7-2 and TRBJ2-1; D is possibly TRBD1 or TRBD2 (5 bases each). The V end was cut by 5 bases, the J end by 6 bases, with 14 bases between. This CDR3 has 14 residues. The germline CDR1 and CDR2 sequences are SGHTA and FQGNSA. The CDR3 reads CASSRGTSPNEQFF. For the CDR3, the DNA is TGTGCCAGCAGCCGTGGGACCTCCCCCAATGAGCAGTTCTTC.

Notes on this clonotype: At one end the junction does not follow the germline gene, possibly because of a read error. V is TRBV7-2 and J is TRBJ1-1; possibly TRBD1 for D (5 bases). The CDR3 is made up of 14 amino acids. Germline assignment: CDR1 SGHTA and CDR2 FQGNSA. Here the CDR3 DNA reads TGTGCCAGCAGCTTAGCTGGGGGGAACACTGAAACTTTCTTT. It encodes CASSLAGGNTETFF.

This clonotype appeared a few times. This chain links TRBV15 with TRBJ1-6; D is ambiguous. The V end was cut by 3 bases, the J end by 0 bases, with 12 bases between. The germline V gene has CDR1 LNHNV and CDR2 YYDKDF (reference sequence). The CDR3 sequence is 17 residues long. The CDR3 loop reads CATSSSVGSSYNSPLHF. The CDR3 DNA sequence: TGTGCCACCAGCAGTTCAGTGGGAAGCTCCTATAATTCACCCCTCCACTTT.

This clonotype has ten or more counts. This chain links TRBV7-9 with TRBJ2-1; 9 bases agree with TRBD2. Per the germline V gene, CDR1 is SEHNR and CDR2 is FQNEAQ (reference sequence). The CDR3 runs 14 residues. Losses at the gene ends were 5 bases for V and 2 bases for J; bases not matched to a gene: 1. The CDR3 loop is CASSRTSAYNEQFF. In DNA form, the CDR3 reads TGTGCCAGCAGCCGGACTAGCGCCTACAATGAGCAGTTCTTC.